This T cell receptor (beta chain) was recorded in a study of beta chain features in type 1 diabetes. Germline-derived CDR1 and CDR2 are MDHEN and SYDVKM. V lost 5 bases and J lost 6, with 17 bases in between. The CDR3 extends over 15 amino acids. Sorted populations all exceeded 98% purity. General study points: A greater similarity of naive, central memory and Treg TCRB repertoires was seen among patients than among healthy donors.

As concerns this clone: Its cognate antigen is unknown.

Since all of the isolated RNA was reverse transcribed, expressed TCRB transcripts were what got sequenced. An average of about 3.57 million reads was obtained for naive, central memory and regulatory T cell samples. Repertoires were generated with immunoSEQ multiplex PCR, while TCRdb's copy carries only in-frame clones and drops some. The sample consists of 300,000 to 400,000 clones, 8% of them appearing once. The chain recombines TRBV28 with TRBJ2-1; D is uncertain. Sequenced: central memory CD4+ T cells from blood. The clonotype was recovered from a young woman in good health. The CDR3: CASSAPALSANEQFF. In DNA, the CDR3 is TGTGCCAGCAGTGCCCCGGCCTTATCGGCCAATGAGCAGTTCTTC.